What follows describes a single TCR beta chain. The antigen is not known. The data originate from a study of shared clonotypes between healthy human individuals. The study, taken as a whole, reports: Among donors, sharing of clonotypes was expected to be affected by sequencing depth. In contrast to clonotypes shared by all four donors, non-shared clonotypes had lower generation probabilities. A few donors held 5% to 5.5% of naive CD4 clonotypes in common.

There are 14 residues in the CDR3. Deletions cut 2 bases from V and 5 bases from J, with 10 bases between. CDR1 and CDR2 from the germline V gene are LNHDA and SQIVND (reference sequence). Splitting of each subset's genomic DNA was done evenly across several immunoSEQ plates. Sequencing was performed with immunoSEQ multiplex PCR; in TCRdb, only in-frame clones are kept and a portion is missing. Here the sample spans some 2,000,000 clones, about 95% being singletons. Only CD45RO-negative cells positively selected for CCR7 counted as naive CD8 cells, so terminally differentiated effector memory CD45RA+ cells were excluded.

The sample comprised naive CD8+ T cells sorted from blood. This clonotype was obtained from a man between 18 and 35 years old in good health. V is TRBV19 and J is TRBJ2-1; no firm D call. CDR3 protein: CASSILRLDNEQFF. The CDR3 DNA reads TGTGCCAGTAGTATACTTAGGTTGGACAATGAGCAGTTCTTC.